This T cell receptor (beta chain) is drawn from a study of identical twins. General study findings and limits: Beta out-of-frame twin sharing showed a weaker excess.

TCRdb analysed the 5' RACE reads with MiXCR anew, one entry per CDR3 protein. Of fewer than 800,000 distinct CDR3 sequences in the sample, just over 7% were seen once. Germline lookup yields CDR1 MGHDK and CDR2 SYGVNS. The CDR3 runs to 16 residues. Trimming took 5 bases from V and 2 from J; bases not matched to a gene: 10. This clonotype appeared a few times. The antigen remains undetermined. These data were also filed under a second study, of yellow fever vaccine responses in identical twins. Turning to that study: Twins' vaccine T cell responses were reported to seem partly convergent and partly personalized.

The rearrangement links TRBV25-1 to TRBJ2-3; 7 nucleotides agree with TRBD1. The sequenced material came from PBMCs. This receptor was identified in a young woman in good health. The CDR3 coding sequence is TGTGCCAGCAGTACCCTACAGGGGACAGTCACAGATACGCAGTATTTT. It codes for CASSTLQGTVTDTQYF.